The subject of this entry is one TCR beta chain. CDR3 length: 13 residues. Germline-derived CDR1 and CDR2 are WNHNN and SYGVQD (reference sequence). The V end was cut by 3 bases, the J end by 0 bases, with 5 bases between. The record originates from a study of neoadjuvant anti-PD-1 for oral cavity cancer. Clones were sequenced by immunoSEQ multiplex PCR, and TCRdb holds only the in-frame ones, with some missing. The data show some 71,000 clones, with around four fifths seen just once and roughly 3.5% held by the top ten. This sample comprised PBMCs, obtained before nivolumab (anti-PD-1) treatment. The sequence came from a person between 35 and 79 years old with oral cavity squamous cell carcinoma. The chain has TRBV10-1 and TRBJ1-1; no firm D call. The CDR3 sequence: CASSERLNTEAFF. DNA of the CDR3: TGCGCCAGCAGTGAAAGGCTGAACACTGAAGCTTTCTTT.